The 27 T cell receptor beta chains below all came from one sample that was sequenced in a study of T cells in Graves' hyperthyroidism and ophthalmopathy. Researchers amplified the TCR beta CDR3 regions from RNA transcripts. The TCR CDR3 first-round RT-PCR relied on the HTBI primer set. One entry per CDR3 protein results from TCRdb running MiXCR on the multiplex PCR reads. The sample carries 250,000 to 300,000 distinct CDR3 sequences, less than 15% recorded once. Sequencing used blood. The receptors stem from a middle-aged woman with Graves' hyperthyroidism that later progressed to Graves' ophthalmopathy.

In this sample, this clonotype turned up many times. The chain couples TRBV2 to TRBJ1-2, with unresolved D. The CDR3 consists of 9 residues. The V and J ends lost 8 bases and 12 bases respectively, with 10 bases between them. Germline loops: CDR1 SNHLY, CDR2 FYNNEI. In nucleotides, the CDR3 is TGTGCCAGCGGGCAAGGCCACACCTTC. This encodes CASGQGHTF. Filled out from reference TRBV2 and TRBJ1-2, the complete variable domain reads EPEVTQTPSHQVTQMGQEVILRCVPISNHLYFYWYRQILGQKVEFLVSFYNNEISEKSEIFDDQFSVERPDGSNFTLKIRSTKLEDSAMYFCASGQGHTFGSGTRLTVV.

A word on this clonotype: A much larger clone lies one base from this, so it may be a read error. The chain recombines TRBV20-1 with TRBJ2-1, with 14 bases aligning to TRBD2. J lost 10 bases, V lost 6 bases, and 8 bases had no gene match. CDR3 length: 14 amino acids. In germline, CDR1 is DFQATT, CDR2 SNEGSKA (reference sequence). The CDR3 nucleotides are TGCAGTGCCCTTCAGGGACTAGCGGGAGACGAGCAGTTCTTC. It specifies CSALQGLAGDEQFF.

This clonotype showed up many times. This chain joins TRBV27 and TRBJ2-5, with D possibly matching TRBD2 (6 bases). V was pared by 2 bases and J by 5 bases, with 12 bases between. CDR3 size: 14 residues. Germline loops: CDR1 MNHEY, CDR2 SMNVEV (reference sequence). DNA for the CDR3: TGTGCCAGCAGTTTACAGGGACTCACTGAGACCCAGTACTTC. It is translated as CASSLQGLTETQYF.

This clonotype was detected many times. The V gene is TRBV6-1, the J gene TRBJ1-2; no clear D gene. The CDR3 totals 15 residues. The V gene lost 3 bases and the J gene lost 8 bases, with 19 bases spanning the gap. Germline assignment: CDR1 MNHNS and CDR2 SASEGT. In nucleotides, the CDR3 is TGTGCCAGCAGTGACCGCTACAGTTGGGTCGGAGGCTACACCTTC. Translation: CASSDRYSWVGGYTF.

This clonotype was picked up many times. V is TRBV6-1 and J is TRBJ2-1, with D perhaps TRBD2 (7 bases). V lost 8 bases to trimming and J lost 9 bases, with 23 bases between them. This CDR3 spans 15 amino acids. Germline CDR1 is MNHNS and CDR2 is SASEGT. CDR3 protein: CASGFRVGGGGEQFF. In DNA, the CDR3 is TGTGCCAGCGGGTTCAGGGTGGGGGGGGGCGGTGAGCAGTTCTTC.

This clonotype was picked up many times. The chain joins TRBV5-1 to TRBJ2-2; D is undetermined. The CDR3 spans 16 residues. Trimming stripped 1 base from V and 6 bases from J, with 16 bases between. Germline V lookup: CDR1 SGHRS, CDR2 YFSETQ. The CDR3 nucleotides read TGCGCCAGCAGCTTGAGGGCGAGTGTGATCGCCGGGGAGCTGTTTTTT. Encoded protein: CASSLRASVIAGELFF.

This clonotype was recorded at least ten times. This chain connects TRBV11-2 to TRBJ2-7; TRBD1 aligns across 8 bases. Germline-derived CDR1 and CDR2 are SGHAT and FQNNGV. The CDR3 runs to 13 residues. The trim removed 7 bases at V and 5 bases at J, leaving 7 bases unmatched. The CDR3 loop reads CASTMTGDHEQYF. In DNA form, the CDR3 reads TGTGCCAGCACCATGACAGGGGACCACGAGCAGTACTTC. The whole variable domain, filled in from reference TRBV11-2 and TRBJ2-7, reads EAGVAQSPRYKIIEKRQSVAFWCNPISGHATLYWYQQILGQGPKLLIQFQNNGVVDDSQLPKDRFSAERLKGVDSTLKIQPAKLEDSAVYLCASTMTGDHEQYFGPGTRLTVT.

This clonotype was seen a few times. V usage is TRBV13 and J usage is TRBJ2-7; D is possibly TRBD2 (5 bases). The ends were cut back, 3 bases at V and 2 bases at J, with 11 bases in the middle. The CDR3 consists of 14 residues. Germline loops: CDR1 PRHDT, CDR2 FYEKMQ (reference sequence). The CDR3 sequence is CASSFSGNTYEQYF. The CDR3 DNA is TGTGCCAGCAGCTTTTCCGGGAATACCTACGAGCAGTACTTC.

This clonotype is a singleton in its sample. The genes are TRBV7-9 and TRBJ2-7; 11 nucleotides agree with TRBD2. Germline CDR1 SEHNR, CDR2 FQNEAQ (reference sequence). J lost 1 base, V lost 4 bases, and 3 bases had no gene match. The CDR3 runs to 15 residues. The CDR3 region has the DNA TGTGCCAGCAGCTCGGGACTAGCGGTATCCTACGAGCAGTACTTC. Protein: CASSSGLAVSYEQYF.

In this sample, this clonotype turned up many times. The chain employs TRBV25-1 and TRBJ2-1; the D is unclear. V lost 6 bases and J 8 bases, leaving 5 bases between the germline ends. The germline V gene encodes CDR1 MGHDK and CDR2 SYGVNS. The CDR3 is made up of 10 amino acids. CDR3 protein: CASSDHEQFF. The DNA of the CDR3 is TGTGCCAGCAGCGACCATGAGCAGTTCTTC.

This clonotype showed up many times. This sequence joins TRBV2 and TRBJ2-1; TRBD2 agrees at 9 bases. Germline CDR1 and CDR2: SNHLY and FYNNEI. V shed 10 bases and J 5 bases; nucleotides not matched to a gene: 12. The CDR3 totals 15 residues. The CDR3 sequence is CATRGFSGRNNEQFF. In DNA, the CDR3 is TGTGCCACGAGGGGGTTCAGCGGGAGGAACAATGAGCAGTTCTTC.

In its sample, this clonotype was seen many times. The chain joins TRBV13 to TRBJ2-7; D perhaps matches TRBD1 (6 bases). In germline, CDR1 is PRHDT, CDR2 FYEKMQ (reference sequence). The CDR3 runs 14 residues. The V gene lost 5 bases and the J gene lost 2 bases, with 13 bases spanning the gap. The CDR3 DNA is TGTGCCAGCAGCGAGTTCAGGGGTCCCTACGAGCAGTACTTC. This gives the protein CASSEFRGPYEQYF.

This clonotype was seen many times. The genes are TRBV28 and TRBJ2-3; D remains unclear. The CDR3 consists of 15 residues. The germline V gene encodes CDR1 MDHEN and CDR2 SYDVKM. Trimming took off 1 base at V and 11 bases at J, with 19 bases between the two ends. DNA for the CDR3: TGTGCCAGCAGTTTATTTGTGACACCCCCGGTGGGGCAGTATTTT. Amino acids: CASSLFVTPPVGQYF.

CDR3 residues: CASSVGATYNEQFF. CDR3 nucleotides: TGTGCCAGCAGTGTGGGCGCCACCTACAATGAGCAGTTCTTC. V usage is TRBV2 and J usage is TRBJ2-1; D is undetermined. V lost 4 bases, J lost 2 bases, and 9 bases lay in between. The CDR3 runs 14 residues. Germline-derived CDR1 and CDR2 are SNHLY and FYNNEI.

This clonotype was found many times. This chain connects TRBV30 to TRBJ1-6; D call uncertain. Trimming cost V 0 bases and J 0 bases, with 12 bases left between them. This CDR3 comprises 17 residues. Germline V gene data show CDR1 as GTSNPN and CDR2 as SVGIG (reference sequence). CDR3: CAWSVRGSSSYNSPLHF. The CDR3 DNA reads as TGTGCCTGGAGTGTACGGGGTAGCAGCTCCTATAATTCACCCCTCCACTTT.

V is TRBV2 and J is TRBJ2-3, with TRBD2 matching over 16 bases. The CDR3 extends over 18 amino acids. Germline loops: CDR1 SNHLY, CDR2 FYNNEI. Losses at the gene ends were 6 bases for V and 4 bases for J; bases not matched to a gene: 10. CDR3 nucleotide sequence: TGTGCCAGCAGCTCATACTTGGGACTAGCGGGAGGGCCAGATACGCAGTATTTT. It is translated as CASSSYLGLAGGPDTQYF. Drawing the rest from reference TRBV2 and TRBJ2-3, the complete variable domain is EPEVTQTPSHQVTQMGQEVILRCVPISNHLYFYWYRQILGQKVEFLVSFYNNEISEKSEIFDDQFSVERPDGSNFTLKIRSTKLEDSAMYFCASSSYLGLAGGPDTQYFGPGTRLTVL.

This clonotype was observed many times. The J gene is TRBJ1-3, the V gene TRBV28; no reliable D call. The CDR3 covers 15 residues. Trimming cost V 5 bases and J 0 bases, with 11 bases left between them. The germline V gene has CDR1 MDHEN and CDR2 SYDVKM. The CDR3 DNA sequence: TGTGCCAGCAGTAGTCTAGCAAGCTCTGGAAACACCATATATTTT. It specifies CASSSLASSGNTIYF. Full variable domain (rest looked up from reference TRBV28 and TRBJ1-3): DVKVTQSSRYLVKRTGEKVFLECVQDMDHENMFWYRQDPGLGLRLIYFSYDVKMKEKGDIPEGYSVSREKKERFSLILESASTNQTSMYLCASSSLASSGNTIYFGEGSWLTVV.

This clonotype was counted many times. The chain uses TRBV20-1 and TRBJ2-5, with D hard to call. This CDR3 is built from 13 residues. V shed 0 bases and J shed 7 bases, with 12 bases lying between them. Germline V CDR1 and CDR2: DFQATT, SNEGSKA (reference sequence). CDR3 DNA: TGCAGTGCTAGAGACCAGGCGGCTGGGACCCAGTACTTC. Translation: CSARDQAAGTQYF.

This clonotype has ten or more counts. The chain combines TRBV5-6 with TRBJ2-5, with D unresolved. The length of the CDR3 is 14 residues. Trimming pared 3 bases from V and 1 base from J, leaving 10 bases between. Germline V gives CDR1 SGHDT, CDR2 YYEEEE. The CDR3 bases are TGTGCCAGCAGCTGGTGGGCCCGCCAAGAGACCCAGTACTTC. Translating gives CASSWWARQETQYF.

This clonotype was observed at least ten times. V and J are TRBV6-1 and TRBJ2-1; 8 bases match TRBD1. The V segment lost 6 bases and the J segment 9 bases; nucleotides outside the gene matches: 7. The CDR3 covers 13 residues. Germline values: CDR1 MNHNS, CDR2 SASEGT. CDR3 residues: CASRPPGGGEQFF. In DNA, the CDR3 is TGTGCCAGCAGACCCCCAGGGGGCGGTGAGCAGTTCTTC.

This clonotype was recorded at least ten times. V gene TRBV28 combines with J gene TRBJ2-7; the match to TRBD1 covers 10 bases. Germline V CDR1 and CDR2: MDHEN, SYDVKM. V was clipped by 3 bases and J by 2 bases; unmatched bases: 4. There are 15 residues in the CDR3. The CDR3 nucleotides are TGTGCCAGCAGTTTCCTTGGGACAGGGGCCTACGAGCAGTACTTC. Its protein is CASSFLGTGAYEQYF.

This clonotype occurred many times. The chain is built from TRBV27 and TRBJ2-3; 10 bases agree with TRBD2. CDR1 and CDR2 (germline): MNHEY, SMNVEV (reference sequence). This CDR3 has 16 residues. V was clipped by 6 bases and J by 2 bases; unmatched bases: 8. CDR3 loop: CASRKRLAGPTDTQYF. CDR3 DNA: TGTGCCAGCAGGAAGAGACTAGCGGGCCCCACAGATACGCAGTATTTT.

This clonotype was seen at least ten times. The CDR3 protein is CSASPPEWREAVEQFF. Here the CDR3 DNA reads TGCAGTGCTAGTCCCCCGGAATGGCGGGAGGCGGTTGAGCAGTTCTTC. The rearrangement joins TRBV20-1 to TRBJ2-1; 8 nucleotides agree with TRBD2. CDR3 size: 16 residues. V was clipped by 3 bases and J by 9 bases; unmatched bases: 16. Germline V lookup: CDR1 DFQATT, CDR2 SNEGSKA (reference sequence).

This clonotype was counted many times. This sequence joins TRBV28 and TRBJ1-1; 9 bases fit TRBD1. The CDR3 spans 13 residues. Germline V CDR1 and CDR2: MDHEN, SYDVKM. V was clipped by 6 bases and J by 6 bases; unmatched bases: 5. The CDR3 loop is CASSSRQGAEAFF. The CDR3 region has the DNA TGTGCCAGCAGCAGTAGACAGGGGGCTGAAGCTTTCTTT.

The gene calls are TRBV9 and TRBJ2-5; D remains unclear. Trimming removed 0 bases at V and 0 bases at J, with 6 bases between. The V gene's germline CDR1 is SGDLS and CDR2 YYNGEE. The CDR3 has 14 amino acids. CDR3 sequence: CASSVDGYQETQYF. CDR3 sequence (DNA): TGTGCCAGCAGCGTAGACGGATACCAAGAGACCCAGTACTTC.

Ten or more counts support this clonotype. The rearrangement uses TRBV6-1 and TRBJ2-5; 9 bases are shared with TRBD2. The germline gives CDR1 MNHNS, CDR2 SASEGT. The CDR3 is made up of 15 amino acids. After removal of 5 bases from V and 5 bases from J, the junction contained 9 bases not matched to a gene. The CDR3 DNA is TGTGCCAGCAGTTTCTGGCGGGAGGGCTGGGAGACCCAGTACTTC. It encodes CASSFWREGWETQYF.

This clonotype has ten or more counts. This chain uses TRBV10-3 with TRBJ2-2; D is ambiguous. There are 15 residues in the CDR3. Germline V lookup: CDR1 ENHRY, CDR2 SYGVKD. Trimming shortened V by 0 bases and J by 1 base, and 6 bases separated the two germline ends. The DNA of the CDR3 is TGTGCCATCAGTGAGTCCGAGGAGAACACCGGGGAGCTGTTTTTT. Its translation is CAISESEENTGELFF.